This T cell receptor (beta chain) comes out of a study of T cell changes during pregnancy in multiple sclerosis. Generated by immunoSEQ multiplex PCR, the TCRdb table keeps only in-frame clones and is missing some. The table includes some 50,000 clones, 92% detected once. The CDR3 sequence is 17 residues long. CDR1 is SNHLY, CDR2 FYNNEI, per germline. V lost 6 bases to trimming and J lost 1 base, with 21 bases between them. The chain joins TRBV2 to TRBJ1-1; no clear D gene. The sample here was CD4+ T cells from peripheral blood mononuclear cells, taken in the second trimester of pregnancy. This clonotype was obtained from a female donor with multiple sclerosis, enrolled in a pregnancy study. The CDR3 DNA follows: TGTGCCAGCAGCGCCGAGGGTCTTCGACTGCCGAACACTGAAGCTTTCTTT. Translated: CASSAEGLRLPNTEAFF. Using reference TRBV2 and TRBJ1-1 for the parts outside the CDR3, the full variable domain is EPEVTQTPSHQVTQMGQEVILRCVPISNHLYFYWYRQILGQKVEFLVSFYNNEISEKSEIFDDQFSVERPDGSNFTLKIRSTKLEDSAMYFCASSAEGLRLPNTEAFFGQGTRLTVV.